The 27 T cell receptor beta chains in this list originate from one sample, sequenced in a study of shared clonotypes between healthy human individuals (dated by TCRdb to 2020 to 2021). The library was made by the immunoSEQ multiplex PCR assay. TCRdb stores this immuneACCESS table with in-frame sequences only. Part of the clones is absent; in the studies checked, under half of the shortfall reflects unresolved V genes, and no reason is known for the rest. The sample includes 2 million to 3 million clones, with 93% observed a single time. Jointly, the top ten make up more than 0.35% of the sample. Sequencing was done on a sample of naive CD4+ T cells from PBMCs. The cell subset or site label, read with the paper, signifies: CD45RA+ positively selected. These receptors all stem from a man aged 18 to 35 in good health. Some clones in this sample may be carry-over from other donors' samples.

V and J are TRBV7-8 and TRBJ2-3, with D perhaps assigned TRBD1 or TRBD2 (5 bases each). This CDR3 spans 15 amino acids. V was clipped by 2 bases and J by 6 bases, with 15 bases between them. Looked up from germline, CDR1 is SGHVS and CDR2 is FQNEAQ. The CDR3 sequence is CASSLFGTRADTQYF. CDR3 in DNA: TGTGCCAGCAGCTTATTTGGGACCAGGGCCGATACGCAGTATTTT.

CDR3: CASSLGRLAGVRNEQFF. The CDR3 nucleotides read TGTGCCAGCAGCTTAGGGCGGCTAGCGGGAGTACGCAATGAGCAGTTCTTC. The V gene is TRBV11-2, the J gene TRBJ2-1, with TRBD2 identical over 10 bases. The CDR3 totals 17 residues. V trimming: 1 base; J trimming: 6 bases; junction bases outside the gene matches: 9. Germline CDR1 SGHAT, CDR2 FQNNGV.

V is TRBV27 and J is TRBJ2-7; 9 bases line up with TRBD2. This CDR3 region has 15 residues. The germline V gene has CDR1 MNHEY and CDR2 SMNVEV (reference sequence). V lost 6 bases and J lost 2; bases outside the gene matches: 8. The CDR3 sequence is CASSPRAGGPYEQYF. The CDR3 DNA is TGTGCCAGCAGCCCCCGGGCGGGAGGGCCCTACGAGCAGTACTTC.

The rearrangement joins TRBV9 to TRBJ1-2; 7 nucleotides agree with TRBD1. Germline V CDR1 and CDR2: SGDLS, YYNGEE. The CDR3 totals 15 residues. The ends lost 4 bases at V and 0 bases at J; junction bases unmatched: 6. In nucleotides, the CDR3 is TGTGCCAGCAGCTTTACGGACAGGACTAACTATGGCTACACCTTC. Protein sequence: CASSFTDRTNYGYTF.

V gene TRBV5-1 combines with J gene TRBJ2-1; 7 bases align to TRBD2. With V trimmed by 4 bases and J by 7 bases, 14 bases remained unmatched. The CDR3 spans 16 residues. The germline CDR1 and CDR2 sequences are SGHRS and YFSETQ. CDR3 nucleotides: TGCGCCAGCAGCCTCGGGGGAGGGGCCCCCAAGAATGAGCAGTTCTTC. This gives the protein CASSLGGGAPKNEQFF.

This clone was recorded only once. V gene TRBV5-4 combines with J gene TRBJ2-1; 15 nucleotides line up with TRBD2. Looked up from germline, CDR1 is SGHNT and CDR2 is YYREEE (reference sequence). The CDR3 contains 15 residues. With V trimmed by 4 bases and J by 7 bases, 3 bases remained unmatched. CDR3 DNA sequence: TGTGCCAGCAGCCAGGGACTAGCGGGAGGTAATGAGCAGTTCTTC. Amino acids: CASSQGLAGGNEQFF.

This clone occurred a few times. The chain employs TRBV25-1 and TRBJ2-2; the D is unclear. This CDR3 has 12 amino acids. Trimming took off 7 bases at V and 1 base at J, with 4 bases between the two ends. Germline V gene lookup returns CDR1 MGHDK and CDR2 SYGVNS. CDR3 bases: TGTGCCAGCAACAGGAACACCGGGGAGCTGTTTTTT. Protein: CASNRNTGELFF.

This clone appeared a single time. The rearrangement links TRBV5-1 to TRBJ1-1; 10 nucleotides match TRBD1. Germline V lookup: CDR1 SGHRS, CDR2 YFSETQ. V lost 4 bases, J lost 6 bases, and 6 bases stayed unmatched. The CDR3 length is 14 residues. CDR3 nucleotide sequence: TGCGCCAGCAGCCAAGGGACAGGGGAGGCTGAAGCTTTCTTT. It yields the protein CASSQGTGEAEAFF.

V and J are TRBV15 and TRBJ1-6; maybe TRBD1 (5 bases). Germline CDR1 and CDR2: LNHNV and YYDKDF (reference sequence). CDR3 size: 14 residues. Trimming pared 3 bases from V and 8 bases from J, leaving 11 bases between. As DNA, the CDR3 is TGTGCCACCAGCAGGGCGGTGACAGATTCACCCCTCCACTTT. Its protein is CATSRAVTDSPLHF.

On this clone itself: The sample holds other DNA sequences that translate to the same CDR3. J is TRBJ2-2 and V is TRBV5-1, with 7 positions matching TRBD2. Germline V gene sequence: CDR1 SGHRS, CDR2 YFSETQ. V shed 2 bases and J 8 bases; nucleotides not matched to a gene: 15. The CDR3 runs to 17 residues. The CDR3 is CASSFELREQRGGELFF. CDR3 nucleotides: TGCGCCAGCAGCTTTGAGTTGCGGGAGCAGAGGGGAGGGGAGCTGTTTTTT.

This clone has a handful of counts. The identical CDR3 is also encoded by other nucleotide sequences in the sample. This chain joins TRBV18 and TRBJ2-1, with TRBD2 identical over 11 bases. After removal of 3 bases from V and 4 bases from J, the junction contained 2 bases not matched to a gene. This CDR3 is 15 amino acids long. Per germline, CDR1 KGHSH and CDR2 LQKENI. The CDR3 here is CASSPGLAEYNEQFF. The CDR3 nucleotides read TGTGCCAGCTCACCGGGACTAGCGGAGTACAATGAGCAGTTCTTC.

The V gene is TRBV7-8, the J gene TRBJ1-1, with D hard to call. The CDR3 totals 15 residues. Germline V gene data show CDR1 as SGHVS and CDR2 as FQNEAQ. Deletions cut 2 bases from V and 1 base from J, with 11 bases between. The CDR3 spells CASSLLFTGNTEAFF. CDR3 DNA sequence: TGTGCCAGCAGCTTACTCTTTACGGGGAACACTGAAGCTTTCTTT.

This chain connects TRBV7-9 to TRBJ1-1; D is perhaps TRBD1 (5 bases). This CDR3 is 14 amino acids long. Germline values: CDR1 SEHNR, CDR2 FQNEAQ (reference sequence). V lost 4 bases to trimming and J lost 0 bases, with 9 bases between them. The CDR3 here is CASSSGGVNTEAFF. The CDR3 DNA reads TGTGCCAGCAGCTCCGGGGGGGTGAACACTGAAGCTTTCTTT.

With regard to this clone: This sample includes further DNA sequences coding for the same CDR3. The V gene is TRBV6-1, the J gene TRBJ1-3, with D hard to call. CDR3 length equals 15 residues. Trimming shortened V by 1 base and J by 0 bases, and 7 bases separated the two germline ends. Looked up from germline, CDR1 is MNHNS and CDR2 is SASEGT. For the CDR3, the DNA is TGTGCCAGCAGTGAAGTTGGGATCTCTGGAAACACCATATATTTT. It specifies CASSEVGISGNTIYF.

The chain employs TRBV7-2 and TRBJ2-7, with D possibly TRBD1 on 5 matching bases. The CDR3 totals 16 residues. Trimming pared 5 bases from V and 5 bases from J, leaving 22 bases between. CDR1 is SGHTA and CDR2 is FQGNSA in the germline V gene. The CDR3 protein is CASSLQGGAGGHEQYF. The CDR3 region has the DNA TGTGCCAGCAGCCTCCAAGGTGGGGCCGGTGGTCACGAGCAGTACTTC. Based on the CDR3 plus reference TRBV7-2 and TRBJ2-7, the full variable domain is GAGVSQSPSNKVTEKGKDVELRCDPISGHTALYWYRQSLGQGLEFLIYFQGNSAPDKSGLPSDRFSAERTGGSVSTLTIQRTQQEDSAVYLCASSLQGGAGGHEQYFGPGTRLTVT.

The V call is TRBV9, the J call TRBJ1-6; D is perhaps TRBD1 (5 bases). With 1 base removed from V and 9 bases from J, the gap between germline ends came to 11 bases. Looked up from germline, CDR1 is SGDLS and CDR2 is YYNGEE. The CDR3 spans 14 residues. The CDR3 DNA reads TGTGCCAGCAGCGTATCGGGGGATGGTTCACCCCTCCACTTT. Translation: CASSVSGDGSPLHF.

The chain joins TRBV28 to TRBJ2-7; D is possibly TRBD2 (6 bases). Germline CDR1 MDHEN, CDR2 SYDVKM. The CDR3 totals 15 residues. V gave up 2 bases and J gave up 4 bases, with 15 bases separating them. The CDR3 nucleotides are TGTGCCAGCAGTTTAGCTCGGAGTAGCGGATACGAGCAGTACTTC. Amino acid sequence: CASSLARSSGYEQYF.

This clone was seen a few times. The chain carries TRBV28 and TRBJ1-4; TRBD1 matches at 7 bases. The CDR3 is made up of 13 amino acids. The V gene's germline CDR1 is MDHEN and CDR2 SYDVKM. Losses at the gene ends were 7 bases for V and 7 bases for J; bases not matched to a gene: 6. The CDR3 DNA follows: TGTGCCAGCACACGACAGGGTTTTGAAAAACTGTTTTTT. Protein sequence: CASTRQGFEKLFF.

This chain links TRBV11-2 with TRBJ1-2, with unresolved D. Trimming stripped 6 bases from V and 5 bases from J, with 13 bases between. Germline V gives CDR1 SGHAT, CDR2 FQNNGV. The CDR3 consists of 13 residues. The DNA for the CDR3 is TGTGCCAGCAGTCTTATATCCGGGTATGGCTACACCTTC. Protein product: CASSLISGYGYTF.

The J gene is TRBJ2-1, the V gene TRBV7-9, with D unresolved. This CDR3 spans 15 amino acids. The germline V gene encodes CDR1 SEHNR and CDR2 FQNEAQ (reference sequence). The V end lost 1 base, the J end lost 5 bases, and 12 bases lay between the germline ends. The CDR3 DNA sequence: TGTGCCAGCAGCTTAGGAGAACTCCTAAACAATGAGCAGTTCTTC. It specifies CASSLGELLNNEQFF. The whole variable domain, remainder taken from reference TRBV7-9 and TRBJ2-1, is DTGVSQNPRHKITKRGQNVTFRCDPISEHNRLYWYRQTLGQGPEFLTYFQNEAQLEKSRLLSDRFSAERPKGSFSTLEIQRTEQGDSAMYLCASSLGELLNNEQFFGPGTRLTVL.

As concerns this clone: Distinct nucleotide sequences in the sample also encode this CDR3. The chain's CDR3 is CASSFLSPREQYF. DNA of the CDR3: TGTGCCAGCAGTTTCCTTTCCCCCCGGGAGCAGTACTTC. The rearrangement uses TRBV28 and TRBJ2-7; D remains ambiguous. CDR3 size: 13 residues. The germline V and J ends were trimmed by 3 bases and 7 bases, with 13 bases remaining between them. The germline V gene has CDR1 MDHEN and CDR2 SYDVKM.

The chain is built from TRBV10-3 and TRBJ2-3; perhaps TRBD1 as D (6 bases). The ends were cut back, 9 bases at V and 3 bases at J, with 19 bases in the middle. The germline gives CDR1 ENHRY, CDR2 SYGVKD. The CDR3 loop spans 15 amino acids. CDR3 protein: CAILSQGRVTDTQYF. In DNA, the CDR3 is TGTGCCATTTTATCACAGGGAAGAGTAACAGATACGCAGTATTTT.

This sequence joins TRBV6-5 and TRBJ1-2, with 11 positions matching TRBD1. Germline CDR1 is MNHEY and CDR2 is SVGAGI. CDR3 length equals 15 residues. With V trimmed by 2 bases and J by 5 bases, 4 bases remained unmatched. The CDR3: CASSYQGQGAYGYTF. The CDR3 nucleotides read TGTGCCAGCAGTTACCAAGGACAGGGGGCTTATGGCTACACCTTC.

This chain joins TRBV7-3 and TRBJ2-7, with D uncertain. Looked up from germline, CDR1 is SGHTA and CDR2 is FQGTGA. This CDR3 spans 14 amino acids. Trimming removed 1 base at V and 0 bases at J, with 7 bases between. The DNA of the CDR3 is TGTGCCAGCAGCTTAATCCCCGGCTCCTACGAGCAGTACTTC. Its translation: CASSLIPGSYEQYF.

The chain uses TRBV7-3 and TRBJ2-5; the D gene is possibly TRBD2 (5 bases). The CDR3 runs to 15 residues. Germline V gene sequence: CDR1 SGHTA, CDR2 FQGTGA. V dropped 5 bases and J dropped 5 bases, with 18 bases sitting between them. Here the CDR3 reads CASSDTGRDGETQYF. CDR3 bases: TGTGCCAGCAGCGACACCGGACGGGATGGGGAGACCCAGTACTTC.

This chain connects TRBV28 to TRBJ2-6; D gene unclear. This CDR3 contains 15 residues. Germline V gives CDR1 MDHEN, CDR2 SYDVKM. Between the trimmed V and J ends, which lost 6 bases and 2 bases, there was a span of 11 bases. The CDR3 coding sequence is TGTGCCAGCAGCCAACCGTCTACTGGGGCCAACGTCCTGACTTTC. Translating gives CASSQPSTGANVLTF. Filled out from reference TRBV28 and TRBJ2-6, the complete variable domain reads DVKVTQSSRYLVKRTGEKVFLECVQDMDHENMFWYRQDPGLGLRLIYFSYDVKMKEKGDIPEGYSVSREKKERFSLILESASTNQTSMYLCASSQPSTGANVLTFGAGSRLTVL.

J is TRBJ1-2 and V is TRBV7-3; D is unclear. The V gene's germline CDR1 is SGHTA and CDR2 FQGTGA. This CDR3 has 14 residues. Trimming removed 5 bases at V and 5 bases at J, with 15 bases between. CDR3 sequence (DNA): TGTGCCAGCAGCCCTCGGGAGTACGATTATGGCTACACCTTC. Amino acid sequence: CASSPREYDYGYTF.